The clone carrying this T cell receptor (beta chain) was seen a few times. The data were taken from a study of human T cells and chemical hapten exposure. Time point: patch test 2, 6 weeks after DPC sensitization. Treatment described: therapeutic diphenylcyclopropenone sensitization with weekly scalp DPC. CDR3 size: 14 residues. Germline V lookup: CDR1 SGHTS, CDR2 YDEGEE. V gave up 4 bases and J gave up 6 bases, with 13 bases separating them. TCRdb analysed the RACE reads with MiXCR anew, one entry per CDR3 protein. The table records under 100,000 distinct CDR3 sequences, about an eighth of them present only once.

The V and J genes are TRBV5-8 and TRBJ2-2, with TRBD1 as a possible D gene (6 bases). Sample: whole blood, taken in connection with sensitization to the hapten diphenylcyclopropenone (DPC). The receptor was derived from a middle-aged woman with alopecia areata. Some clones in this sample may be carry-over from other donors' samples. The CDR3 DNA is TGTGCCAGCAGCCTAAACAGGGTCCCCGGGGAGCTGTTTTTT. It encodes CASSLNRVPGELFF.